The 5 T cell receptor beta chains below all came from one sample that was sequenced in a study of identical twins (dated by TCRdb to 2016 to 2018). The receptor library was made with 5' RACE. Sequenced on an Illumina HiSeq 2000. In TCRdb, the public reads were trimmed at Q25 with fastp and aligned with MiXCR, with productive beta chains retained. Each CDR3 protein gets just one entry, which takes the most common genes and DNA from the rows behind it. The sample has some 790,000 distinct CDR3 sequences on record, 15% to 20% of them singletons. The ten most abundant clones make up under 15% of the sample. These data were also filed under a second study, of T cells expressing NK-cell markers.

Sequenced material: PBMCs. The receptors come from a woman younger than 30 in good health.

A few counts support this clonotype. The rearrangement links TRBV7-6 to TRBJ2-1, with D unclear. This CDR3 has 16 amino acids. Trimming pared 2 bases from V and 8 bases from J, leaving 19 bases between. Germline V CDR1 and CDR2: SGHVS, FNYEAQ. The CDR3 is CASSLRLTTPADEQFF. The CDR3 bases are TGTGCCAGCAGCTTAAGGTTGACAACCCCGGCAGATGAGCAGTTCTTC.

This clonotype has a handful of counts. V is TRBV7-2 and J is TRBJ1-1, with D perhaps TRBD1 (5 bases). The germline V and J ends were trimmed by 3 bases and 4 bases, with 12 bases remaining between them. Germline V gene sequence: CDR1 SGHTA, CDR2 FQGNSA. CDR3 length: 14 residues. The CDR3 protein is CASSLAGGATEAFF. In DNA form, the CDR3 reads TGTGCCAGCAGCTTGGCGGGGGGAGCCACTGAAGCTTTCTTT.

This clonotype was picked up a small number of times. This chain uses TRBV12-3 or TRBV12-4 with TRBJ2-1; 13 bases match TRBD2. V dropped 5 bases and J dropped 7; count of bases not matched to a gene: 2. The CDR3 loop spans 14 amino acids. The CDR3 loop is CASSGTSGINEQFF. The CDR3 nucleotides are TGTGCCAGCAGTGGGACTAGCGGGATAAATGAGCAGTTCTTC.

A few counts support this clonotype. The CDR3 DNA is TGTGCCAGCACTCAGGGGGGGCGCGGGAACACTGAAGCTTTCTTT. Translating gives CASTQGGRGNTEAFF. The genes are TRBV6-2 or TRBV6-3 and TRBJ1-1; TRBD1 matches at 7 bases. The CDR3 is 15 residues long. CDR1 is MNHEY, CDR2 SVGEGT, per germline. With 7 bases clipped from V and 1 base from J, the junction kept 9 bases outside the gene matches.

This clonotype was observed a handful of times. The chain joins TRBV20-1 to TRBJ2-1; tentatively, D is TRBD1 (5 bases). Between the trimmed V and J ends, which lost 6 bases and 0 bases, there was a span of 18 bases. In germline, CDR1 is DFQATT, CDR2 SNEGSKA (reference sequence). This CDR3 comprises 16 residues. The CDR3, as DNA: TGCAGTGCGAACCTTCGTGGGGCGAGCTCCTACAATGAGCAGTTCTTC. The encoded protein is CSANLRGASSYNEQFF.